This T cell receptor (beta chain) was sequenced for a study of shared clonotypes between healthy human individuals. Clones were sequenced by immunoSEQ multiplex PCR, and TCRdb holds only the in-frame ones, with some missing. The sample shows around 2.3 million clones, nearly 97% of them seen only once. CDR3 size: 15 residues. Germline V gene lookup returns CDR1 SQVTM and CDR2 ANQGSEA. V gave up 6 bases and J gave up 3 bases, with 20 bases separating them. The receptor was isolated from a man younger than 35 in good health. The gene calls are TRBV29-1 and TRBJ1-2, with a weak D call TRBD1 (5 bases). The sample consisted of naive CD4+ T cells sorted from blood. As for subset: CD45RA+ positively selected. In DNA, the CDR3 is TGCAGCGTCCCCCATAGGGGAGACCCGGACTATGGCTACACCTTC. It specifies CSVPHRGDPDYGYTF. Full variable domain (missing parts from reference TRBV29-1 and TRBJ1-2): SAVISQKPSRDICQRGTSLTIQCQVDSQVTMMFWYRQQPGQSLTLIATANQGSEATYESGFVIDKFPISRPNLTFSTLTVSNMSPEDSSIYLCSVPHRGDPDYGYTFGSGTRLTVV.